This TCR beta chain is from a study of cytomegalovirus exposure and HLA in healthy donors. With respect to this clone: Its matching antigen is unknown.

13 Jbeta primers and 60 Vbeta primers were used for the PCR. This table comes from immunoSEQ multiplex PCR, and its TCRdb copy is limited to in-frame clones, with some not included. The sample gives some 190,000 clones, approximately 75% of which show up once; approximately 4.8% is in the top ten. Germline CDR1 reads SGHRS; CDR2 reads YFSETQ. The CDR3 totals 13 residues. The ends were cut back, 6 bases at V and 3 bases at J, with 9 bases in the middle. Study-wide results and caveats: Later analysis showed TCR association rates varying by HLA locus, highest for DRB1 and lowest for HLA-C. Later on, a genetic analysis was performed. It linked a missense variant in DCLRE1C with V- and J-gene trimming of TCR beta. Later analysis found that TCR beta chains associated with HLA were more clonally expanded than other, equally common chains.

Sequenced input: PBMCs. J is TRBJ2-2 and V is TRBV5-1; tentatively, D is TRBD2 (5 bases). This receptor was identified in a man aged 30-40 years in good health and CMV-seropositive. This chain's CDR3 is CASKTSDTGELFF. The CDR3, as DNA: TGCGCCAGCAAAACTAGTGACACCGGGGAGCTGTTTTTT.